This T cell receptor (beta chain) was obtained from a study of blood T cells in healthy people across ages. The CDR3 totals 16 residues. Per germline, CDR1 DFQATT and CDR2 SNEGSKA (reference sequence). V lost 0 bases to trimming and J lost 2 bases; unmatched junction nucleotides: 6. Then a second PCR, running roughly 7 to 11 cycles, was carried out with a sample-barcoded 5' primer and a J-beta primer mix. TCRdb redid the calling of the 5' RACE reads with MiXCR, one entry per CDR3 protein. The sample consists of fewer than 800,000 distinct CDR3 sequences, 20% to 25% of them appearing once. This clonotype came up a few times.

The chain joins TRBV20-1 to TRBJ2-4; 8 bases fit TRBD1. Sequenced material: blood. This TCR was recovered from a man in his 70s in good health. The CDR3 nucleotides read TGCAGTGCTAGAGATGCACCAGGGGGCTCCAAAAACATTCAGTACTTC. It encodes CSARDAPGGSKNIQYF.